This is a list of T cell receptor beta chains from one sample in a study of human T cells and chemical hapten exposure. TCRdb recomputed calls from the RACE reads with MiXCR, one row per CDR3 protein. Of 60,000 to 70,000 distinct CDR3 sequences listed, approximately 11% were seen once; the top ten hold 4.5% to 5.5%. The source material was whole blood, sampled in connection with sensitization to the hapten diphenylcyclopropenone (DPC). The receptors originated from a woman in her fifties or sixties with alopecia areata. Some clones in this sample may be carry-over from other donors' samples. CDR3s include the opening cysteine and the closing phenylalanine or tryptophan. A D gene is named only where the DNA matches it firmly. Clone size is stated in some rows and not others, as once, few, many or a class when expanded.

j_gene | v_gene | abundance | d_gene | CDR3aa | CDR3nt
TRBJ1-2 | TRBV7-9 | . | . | CASRPGQLYGYTF | TGTGCCAGCAGACCCGGACAGCTCTATGGCTACACCTTC
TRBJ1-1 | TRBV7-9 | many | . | CASNPGRSNTEAFF | TGTGCCAGCAACCCGGGACGGTCGAACACTGAAGCTTTCTTT
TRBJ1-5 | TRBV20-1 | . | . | CSASGAGSYSNQPQHF | TGCAGTGCTAGTGGAGCAGGGTCGTATAGCAATCAGCCCCAGCATTTT
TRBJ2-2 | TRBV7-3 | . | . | CASSLQRNRATGELFF | TGTGCCAGCAGCTTACAAAGGAACAGAGCCACCGGGGAGCTGTTTTTT
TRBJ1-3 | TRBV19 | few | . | CASNPGTGNTIYF | TGTGCCAGTAATCCCGGGACAGGAAACACCATATATTTT
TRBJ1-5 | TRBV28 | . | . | CASSRRYDQPQHF | TGTGCCAGCAGTCGACGGTACGATCAGCCCCAGCATTTT
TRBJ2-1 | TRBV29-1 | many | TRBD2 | CSVEPLAGVNNEQFF | TGCAGCGTAGAGCCTCTAGCGGGAGTTAACAATGAGCAGTTCTTC
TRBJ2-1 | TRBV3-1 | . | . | CASSQDPRTASSYNEQFF | TGTGCCAGCAGCCAAGATCCCCGGACAGCCAGCTCCTACAATGAGCAGTTCTTC
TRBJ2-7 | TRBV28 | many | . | CASSLAGPEQYF | TGTGCCAGCAGTTTAGCCGGGCCCGAGCAGTACTTC
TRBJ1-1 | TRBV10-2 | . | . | CASSENRRGNTEAFF | TGCGCCAGCAGTGAGAACCGCAGGGGTAACACTGAAGCTTTCTTT
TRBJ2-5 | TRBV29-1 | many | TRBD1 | CSVEGDRGQF | TGCAGCGTGGAGGGGGACAGGGGGCAGTTT
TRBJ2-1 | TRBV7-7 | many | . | CASSPRLDYNEQFF | TGTGCTAGCAGCCCCCGACTAGACTACAATGAGCAGTTCTTC
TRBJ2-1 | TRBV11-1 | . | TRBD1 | CASSLDWGQRKGDEQFF | TGTGCCAGCAGCCTGGATTGGGGACAGCGAAAAGGGGATGAGCAGTTCTTC
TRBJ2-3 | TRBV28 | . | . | CASTSTDTQYF | TGTGCCAGCACAAGCACAGATACGCAGTATTTT
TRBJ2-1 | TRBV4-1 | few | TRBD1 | CASSHPGGGQGAGEQFF | TGCGCCAGCAGCCACCCTGGAGGGGGACAGGGGGCGGGCGAGCAGTTCTTC
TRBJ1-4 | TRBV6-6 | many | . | CASSYGQGREKLFF | TGTGCCAGCAGTTACGGGCAGGGCCGTGAAAAACTGTTTTTT
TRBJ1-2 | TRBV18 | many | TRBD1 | CASSSGQTYGYTF | TGTGCCAGCTCGTCGGGACAGACCTATGGCTACACCTTC
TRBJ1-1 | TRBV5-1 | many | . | CASSSGPDTEAFF | TGCGCCAGCAGCTCGGGTCCCGACACTGAAGCTTTCTTT
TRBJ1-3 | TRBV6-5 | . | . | CASSYSATGSGNTIYF | TGTGCCAGCAGTTACTCCGCCACTGGCTCTGGAAACACCATATATTTT
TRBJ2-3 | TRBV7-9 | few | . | CASSSTGPLGGTDTQYF | TGTGCCAGCAGCTCTACAGGGCCCCTCGGTGGTACAGATACGCAGTATTTT
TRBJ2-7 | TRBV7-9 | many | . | CASSWDNYEQYF | TGTGCCAGCAGCTGGGACAACTACGAGCAGTACTTC
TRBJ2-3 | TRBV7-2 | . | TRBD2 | CASSLGVLAGGADTQYF | TGTGCCAGCAGCTTAGGTGTGCTAGCGGGAGGGGCAGATACGCAGTATTTT
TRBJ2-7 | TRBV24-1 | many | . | CATNTPGLVYEQYF | TGTGCCACCAACACTCCGGGACTGGTCTACGAGCAGTACTTC
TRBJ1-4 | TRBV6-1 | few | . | CASSDPYSRISTNEKLFF | TGTGCCAGCAGTGACCCGTATAGTCGGATTTCAACTAATGAAAAACTGTTTTTT
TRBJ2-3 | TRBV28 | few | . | CASSLVADTQYF | TGTGCCAGCAGCCTAGTTGCAGATACGCAGTATTTT
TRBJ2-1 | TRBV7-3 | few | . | CASSSGPGPGTVVFF | TGTGCCAGCAGCTCGGGACCGGGCCCCGGGACGGTCGTGTTCTTC
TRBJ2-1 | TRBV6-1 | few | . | CASSERGGGYNEQFF | TGTGCCAGCAGTGAACGCGGAGGAGGGTACAATGAGCAGTTCTTC